These 8 T cell receptor beta chains were all obtained from the same sample, sequenced in a study of blood T cell repertoires in COVID-19. Libraries were prepared by immunoSEQ multiplex PCR; TCRdb keeps only in-frame clonotypes and omits some of them. Of 250,000 or so clones detected, roughly 83% appear once; the ten largest clones hold roughly 12%. Material for sequencing was peripheral blood. The source of these receptors is a man aged 80 or over with acute or convalescent COVID-19.

The chain carries TRBV7-9 and TRBJ1-1; TRBD1 is a possible D gene (6 bases). With 2 bases removed from V and 6 bases from J, the gap between germline ends came to 16 bases. Germline CDR1 SEHNR, CDR2 FQNEAQ (reference sequence). This CDR3 has 15 amino acids. The CDR3 region is CASSLFGGRVAEAFF. DNA of the CDR3: TGTGCCAGCAGCTTATTTGGGGGCCGGGTAGCTGAAGCTTTCTTT. Full variable domain (remainder filled in from reference TRBV7-9 and TRBJ1-1): DTGVSQNPRHKITKRGQNVTFRCDPISEHNRLYWYRQTLGQGPEFLTYFQNEAQLEKSRLLSDRFSAERPKGSFSTLEIQRTEQGDSAMYLCASSLFGGRVAEAFFGQGTRLTVV.

This chain joins TRBV14 and TRBJ2-5; TRBD1 matches at 7 bases. The CDR3 is made up of 14 amino acids. V shed 9 bases, J shed 0 bases, and the junction held 7 bases outside the gene matches. Germline V gives CDR1 SGHDN, CDR2 FVKESK. The CDR3 DNA reads as TGTGCCAGAATACAGGGGTTGTACCAAGAGACCCAGTACTTC. Amino acids: CARIQGLYQETQYF.

The rearrangement joins TRBV11-3 to TRBJ2-1; 8 positions match TRBD1. V dropped 2 bases and J dropped 5; count of bases not matched to a gene: 5. In germline, CDR1 is SGHNT, CDR2 YENEEA. The CDR3 spans 15 residues. The CDR3 sequence is CASSLNQGANNEQFF. CDR3 nucleotides: TGTGCCAGCAGCTTAAACCAGGGGGCTAACAATGAGCAGTTCTTC.

The chain combines TRBV3-1 (or the pseudogene TRBV3-2) with TRBJ2-7, with D hard to call. V was pared by 6 bases and J by 3 bases, with 6 bases between. The CDR3 runs 11 residues. Looked up from germline, CDR1 is LGHDT and CDR2 is YNNKEL (reference sequence). CDR3 in amino acids: CASRGLYEQYF. CDR3 bases: TGTGCCAGCAGGGGCCTCTACGAGCAGTACTTC.

This chain connects TRBV5-4 to TRBJ2-5; TRBD2 aligns across 10 bases. J lost 3 bases, V lost 4 bases, and 12 bases had no gene match. The germline V gene encodes CDR1 SGHNT and CDR2 YYREEE (reference sequence). The CDR3 loop spans 17 amino acids. CDR3 nucleotide sequence: TGTGCCAGCAGCCCGGGGGCTAGCGGGGGCAAGAAAGAGACCCAGTACTTC. Residues: CASSPGASGGKKETQYF.

The chain uses TRBV28 and TRBJ2-3, with 8 nucleotides matching TRBD2. CDR3 length: 19 amino acids. The V gene end was trimmed by 5 bases and the J gene end by 5 bases; junction bases not matched to a gene: 21. CDR1 is MDHEN and CDR2 is SYDVKM in the germline V gene. The CDR3 loop reads CASSPSSGLAGLKKDTQYF. CDR3 nucleotide sequence: TGTGCCAGCAGTCCCTCCTCTGGGCTAGCGGGCCTCAAGAAAGATACGCAGTATTTT.

For the CDR3, the DNA is TGCAGTGCTAGTCGGTGGTCCTCTTACCTTAACAATCAGCCCCAGCATTTT. Amino acids: CSASRWSSYLNNQPQHF. The chain has TRBV20-1 and TRBJ1-5; unclear D gene. With 3 bases removed from V and 3 bases from J, the gap between germline ends came to 21 bases. The length of the CDR3 is 17 residues. Germline assignment: CDR1 DFQATT and CDR2 SNEGSKA (reference sequence).

The chain is built from TRBV6-5 and TRBJ1-2; 9 bases are shared with TRBD1. This CDR3 is built from 13 residues. The germline CDR1 and CDR2 sequences are MNHEY and SVGAGI. V was pared by 7 bases and J by 4 bases, with 4 bases of the junction left unmatched. CDR3 region: CASKPGQGYGYTF. CDR3 in DNA: TGTGCCAGCAAACCGGGACAGGGCTATGGCTACACCTTC.